This T cell receptor (beta chain) was obtained from a study of T cell repertoires in cytomegalovirus infection. Looking at the study overall: Carrying CMV and the relevant HLA type showed in public TCR beta signatures.

Whole-study results and caveats: Carriers of CMV and the relevant HLA type were discriminated by public TCR beta frequency. What dominated the ex vivo response were HLA-C-restricted CMV-specific TCR beta clonotypes.

On this clonotype: Its antigen is undetermined.

Via MiXCR, TCRdb re-called the reads, giving one row per CDR3 protein. Of just under 500,000 distinct CDR3 sequences in the sample, roughly 34% were seen once. The sequence derives from a human donor in good health (CMV status not recorded). Some clones in this sample may be carry-over from other donors' samples. The sample in question was cultured PBMCs, obtained from culture after CMV antigen stimulation.

Here the CDR3 DNA reads TGTGCCAGCAGGAGGGAGGGGGGCGTTGAGCAGTTCTTC. Translated, it gives CASRREGGVEQFF. V gene TRBV9 combines with J gene TRBJ2-1; TRBD2 might be the D (7 bases). The CDR3 length is 13 residues. CDR1 SGDLS and CDR2 YYNGEE come from the germline V gene. V dropped 5 bases and J dropped 9 bases, with 15 bases sitting between them. Looking up the rest from reference TRBV9 and TRBJ2-1 gives the full variable domain: DSGVTQTPKHLITATGQRVTLRCSPRSGDLSVYWYQQSLDQGLQFLIQYYNGEERAKGNILERFSAQQFPDLHSELNLSSLELGDSALYFCASRREGGVEQFFGPGTRLTVL.